Each of the 30 T cell receptor beta chains below was sequenced from the same sample in a study of neurological immune-mediated disorders. One entry per CDR3 protein, called by TCRdb with MiXCR from the 5' RACE reads. This sample has 46,000 or so distinct CDR3 sequences, with 10% found just once. Sequenced: PBMCs. The receptors were sampled from a middle-aged woman with HTLV-1-associated myelopathy (HAM/TSP).

This clonotype has ten or more counts. The chain carries TRBV7-2 and TRBJ1-1; D unclear. The CDR3 contains 15 residues. V was cut by 5 bases and J by 0 bases, with 13 bases left in between. CDR1 is SGHTA, CDR2 FQGNSA, per germline. Here the CDR3 DNA reads TGTGCCAGCAGCACAAGACCGGGCATGAACACTGAAGCTTTCTTT. It is translated as CASSTRPGMNTEAFF. Full variable domain (missing parts from reference TRBV7-2 and TRBJ1-1): GAGVSQSPSNKVTEKGKDVELRCDPISGHTALYWYRQSLGQGLEFLIYFQGNSAPDKSGLPSDRFSAERTGGSVSTLTIQRTQQEDSAVYLCASSTRPGMNTEAFFGQGTRLTVV.

This clonotype was picked up many times. The V and J genes are TRBV7-2 and TRBJ2-3; 12 nucleotides align to TRBD2. After removal of 5 bases from V and 6 bases from J, the junction contained 12 bases not matched to a gene. CDR1 is SGHTA and CDR2 is FQGNSA in the germline V gene. This CDR3 comprises 17 residues. The CDR3 here is CASSPSPWTSGVDTQYF. The CDR3 DNA is TGTGCCAGCAGCCCGTCCCCCTGGACTAGCGGGGTTGATACGCAGTATTTT.

Comment on this clonotype: A read error may be the cause here, since a much bigger clone is one base away. The J gene is TRBJ1-5, the V gene TRBV4-3; no firm D call. The germline gives CDR1 LGHNA, CDR2 YSLEER. The CDR3 is 15 amino acids. This chain's CDR3 is CASSQEVGLLQPHHF. The CDR3 nucleotides read TGCGCCAGCAGCCAAGAGGTAGGGTTGTTACAGCCCCATCATTTT.

This clonotype was recorded many times. This sequence joins TRBV4-3 and TRBJ1-3; TRBD1 agrees at 9 bases. V lost 1 base and J lost 2; bases outside the gene matches: 6. The CDR3 loop spans 17 amino acids. Germline CDR1 LGHNA, CDR2 YSLEER. The CDR3 is CASSQGGTGRAGNTIYF. The CDR3, as DNA: TGCGCCAGCAGCCAAGGCGGGACAGGGAGGGCTGGAAACACCATATATTTT.

This clonotype was detected ten times or more. The genes are TRBV6-6 and TRBJ1-6; TRBD1 is a possible D gene (6 bases). The germline gives CDR1 MNHNY, CDR2 SVGAGI (reference sequence). V gave up 6 bases and J gave up 8 bases, with 20 bases separating them. The CDR3 extends over 16 amino acids. The CDR3 reads CASRPFGGAADSPLHF. The CDR3 nucleotides are TGTGCCAGCAGGCCATTCGGGGGGGCTGCGGATTCACCCCTCCACTTT.

This clonotype was seen ten or more times. The CDR3 DNA follows: TGTGCCAGCAGCCAAGGTCAATGGGGTCAGCCCCAGCATTTT. Translation gives CASSQGQWGQPQHF. J is TRBJ1-5 and V is TRBV3-1; D is uncertain. The germline V gene encodes CDR1 LGHDT and CDR2 YNNKEL (reference sequence). The CDR3 sequence is 14 residues long. Trimming shortened V by 1 base and J by 6 bases, and 10 bases separated the two germline ends.

This clonotype was detected ten times or more. This chain links TRBV27 with TRBJ1-2; D is possibly TRBD1 (6 bases). This CDR3 has 15 amino acids. From germline, CDR1 is MNHEY and CDR2 SMNVEV (reference sequence). V was shortened by 2 bases and J by 4 bases, with 14 bases between the two germline ends. The CDR3 coding sequence is TGTGCCAGCAGTTTAGTTCGGGGGCGCGTCTATGGCTACACCTTC. Its translation is CASSLVRGRVYGYTF.

This clonotype was seen at least ten times. The chain uses TRBV7-3 and TRBJ2-3; D is unresolved. Germline V gives CDR1 SGHTA, CDR2 FQGTGA. The CDR3 has 11 residues. Trimming stripped 8 bases from V and 0 bases from J, with 3 bases between. In DNA, the CDR3 is TGTGCCAGCGGAAGCACAGATACGCAGTATTTT. This codes for CASGSTDTQYF.

The sample holds many counts of this clonotype. The chain combines TRBV15 with TRBJ2-3; 7 nucleotides line up with TRBD2. Germline V gene data show CDR1 as LNHNV and CDR2 as YYDKDF (reference sequence). This CDR3 is 16 amino acids long. After removal of 0 bases from V and 1 base from J, the junction contained 4 bases not matched to a gene. The CDR3 region is CATSRDWAGGTDTQYF. The CDR3 region has the DNA TGTGCCACCAGCAGAGATTGGGCGGGGGGCACAGATACGCAGTATTTT.

The table lists this clonotype with many counts. The CDR3 DNA reads as TGTGCCAGCAGCCAAGTGTTGGGCTCCGGGGAGCTGTTTTTT. Protein sequence: CASSQVLGSGELFF. The rearrangement links TRBV4-2 to TRBJ2-2; D call uncertain. Germline assignment: CDR1 LGHNA and CDR2 YNFKEQ. CDR3 length equals 14 residues. The ends were cut back, 1 base at V and 6 bases at J, with 9 bases in the middle.

This clonotype was seen at least ten times. The chain has TRBV4-2 and TRBJ2-1; 8 bases align to TRBD2. The CDR3 is 16 amino acids. Losses at the gene ends were 0 bases for V and 4 bases for J; bases not matched to a gene: 5. CDR1 is LGHNA, CDR2 YNFKEQ, per germline. The CDR3 DNA reads TGTGCCAGCAGCCAAGAGTTGCGGGGGGATTACAATGAGCAGTTCTTC. This sequence encodes CASSQELRGDYNEQFF.

This clonotype was detected ten times or more. The chain has TRBV4-1 and TRBJ2-3, with D unresolved. Germline CDR1 is MGHRA and CDR2 is YSYEKL. Trimming pared 2 bases from V and 6 bases from J, leaving 6 bases between. This CDR3 region has 12 residues. CDR3: CASSQLDDTQYF. CDR3 sequence (DNA): TGCGCCAGCAGCCAATTGGACGATACGCAGTATTTT.

The sample holds many counts of this clonotype. The gene calls are TRBV15 and TRBJ1-2, with TRBD1 matching 12 bases. Germline V gives CDR1 LNHNV, CDR2 YYDKDF (reference sequence). The CDR3 is 18 residues long. V lost 3 bases and J lost 3; bases outside the gene matches: 11. CDR3 sequence: CATSSKLGQGARDYGYTF. The CDR3 nucleotides read TGTGCCACCAGCAGCAAGCTGGGACAGGGGGCGCGCGACTATGGCTACACCTTC.

This clonotype was detected many times. The rearrangement uses TRBV12-3 or TRBV12-4 and TRBJ1-1; D perhaps matches TRBD1 (5 bases). Trimming left V 3 bases short and J 1 base short, with 9 bases between. The CDR3 has 14 residues. Written as DNA, the CDR3 is TGTGCCAGCAGTTTTGGGGGTGGGAACACTGAAGCTTTCTTT. This sequence encodes CASSFGGGNTEAFF.

This clonotype was observed at least ten times. The V call is TRBV5-1, the J call TRBJ1-1, with unresolved D. The germline gives CDR1 SGHRS, CDR2 YFSETQ. The CDR3 sequence is 14 residues long. Trimming removed 0 bases at V and 1 base at J, with 7 bases between. The CDR3 is CASSLDPQNTEAFF. CDR3 coding DNA: TGCGCCAGCAGCTTGGACCCCCAGAACACTGAAGCTTTCTTT.

There are many counts of this clonotype. This chain joins TRBV10-3 and TRBJ2-3, with 12 bases identical to TRBD2. The CDR3 consists of 19 residues. With V trimmed by 2 bases and J by 0 bases, 9 bases remained unmatched. Per the germline V gene, CDR1 is ENHRY and CDR2 is SYGVKD. CDR3 sequence reads: CAISEPPSGGVTSTDTQYF. The CDR3 DNA follows: TGTGCCATCAGTGAGCCGCCTAGCGGGGGGGTCACTAGCACAGATACGCAGTATTTT.

This clonotype was counted at least ten times. V gene TRBV6-2 or TRBV6-3 combines with J gene TRBJ1-2; no definite D call. The CDR3 length is 13 residues. CDR1 and CDR2 from the germline V gene are MNHEY and SVGEGT. V was shortened by 7 bases and J by 4 bases, with 13 bases between the two germline ends. CDR3 loop: CASTDRTGYGYTF. CDR3 DNA sequence: TGTGCCAGCACCGATCGGACGGGCTATGGCTACACCTTC.

The sample holds many counts of this clonotype. The rearrangement links TRBV5-6 to TRBJ2-7; D gene unclear. The V end was cut by 0 bases, the J end by 4 bases, with 5 bases between. CDR1 and CDR2 (germline): SGHDT, YYEEEE. CDR3 size: 12 residues. The CDR3 protein is CASSLEVYEQYF. In DNA, the CDR3 is TGTGCCAGCAGCTTGGAAGTTTACGAGCAGTACTTC.

The table lists this clonotype with many counts. J is TRBJ2-1 and V is TRBV10-2; no clear D gene. The CDR3 extends over 12 amino acids. Germline V gene data show CDR1 as WSHSY and CDR2 as SAAADI. Trimming stripped 0 bases from V and 10 bases from J, with 7 bases between. As DNA, the CDR3 is TGCGCCAGCAGTGAGTCGGCCCCGGAGCAGTTCTTC. It is translated as CASSESAPEQFF.

This clonotype has only a few counts. CDR3 DNA sequence: TGTGCCAGCAGCTTACAGGTTCTCCCCTACGAGCAGTACTTC. Its protein is CASSLQVLPYEQYF. The chain joins TRBV11-2 to TRBJ2-7; no reliable D call. V was cut by 2 bases and J by 2 bases, with 10 bases left in between. The CDR3 has 14 amino acids. Germline V gene lookup returns CDR1 SGHAT and CDR2 FQNNGV.

This clonotype has a count of ten or more. This sequence joins TRBV5-1 and TRBJ1-2; the D gene is possibly TRBD1 (6 bases). CDR3 length: 13 residues. The germline gives CDR1 SGHRS, CDR2 YFSETQ. V lost 4 bases and J 7 bases, leaving 14 bases between the germline ends. The CDR3: CASSVEGVSGYTF. The CDR3 region has the DNA TGCGCCAGCAGCGTCGAGGGGGTCTCTGGCTACACCTTC.

This clonotype was detected ten times or more. This chain joins TRBV4-3 and TRBJ1-4; D is uncertain. V lost 1 base, J lost 0 bases, and 6 bases lay in between. This CDR3 has 15 residues. Germline lookup yields CDR1 LGHNA and CDR2 YSLEER. CDR3 nucleotides: TGCGCCAGCAGCCAAGCTAGGGCAACTAATGAAAAACTGTTTTTT. Its translation: CASSQARATNEKLFF.

This clonotype was found many times. V gene TRBV7-3 combines with J gene TRBJ2-1, with D uncertain. Germline loops: CDR1 SGHTA, CDR2 FQGTGA. The CDR3 spans 14 residues. V lost 0 bases, J lost 7 bases, and 10 bases lay in between. The CDR3 spells CASSLTSQGNEQFF. CDR3 sequence (DNA): TGTGCCAGCAGCTTAACTTCCCAAGGGAATGAGCAGTTCTTC.

This clonotype was seen a handful of times. Possible read error: a much larger clone is one base away. This chain joins TRBV11-3 and TRBJ2-1; 7 bases are a match to TRBD2. Germline-derived CDR1 and CDR2 are SGHNT and YENEEA. This CDR3 contains 15 residues. The V gene end was trimmed by 7 bases and the J gene end by 9 bases; junction bases not matched to a gene: 15. The CDR3 loop is CASMKRLAPIGEQFF. CDR3 nucleotides: TGTGCCAGCATGAAAAGACTAGCCCCCATCGGTGAGCAGTTCTTC.

The sample holds many counts of this clonotype. This chain uses TRBV29-1 with TRBJ2-5; 7 bases fit TRBD1. The CDR3 runs 19 residues. The V gene's germline CDR1 is SQVTM and CDR2 ANQGSEA. V lost 6 bases, J lost 2 bases, and 24 bases stayed unmatched. CDR3 sequence reads: CSVEGIVDRVGRVQETQYF. The CDR3 DNA reads as TGCAGCGTCGAGGGAATAGTCGACAGGGTCGGTCGAGTACAAGAGACCCAGTACTTC.

This clonotype was seen ten or more times. The rearrangement links TRBV6-2 or TRBV6-3 to TRBJ1-5, with TRBD1 matching 7 bases. This CDR3 has 13 residues. With 6 bases clipped from V and 7 bases from J, the junction kept 6 bases outside the gene matches. Germline assignment: CDR1 MNHEY and CDR2 SVGEGT. This chain's CDR3 is CASSQGVEQPQHF. The DNA for the CDR3 is TGTGCCAGCAGCCAGGGGGTGGAACAGCCCCAGCATTTT.

There are a few counts of this clonotype. The chain has TRBV20-1 and TRBJ2-2; no clear D gene. The CDR3 length is 12 residues. V was shortened by 2 bases and J by 6 bases, with 7 bases between the two germline ends. Germline V gene lookup returns CDR1 DFQATT and CDR2 SNEGSKA (reference sequence). The CDR3 DNA reads as TGCAGTGCTAGACTAGGCCCCGGGGAGCTGTTTTTT. This sequence encodes CSARLGPGELFF.

This clonotype occurred many times. This chain connects TRBV7-2 to TRBJ1-2, with TRBD1 identical over 9 bases. CDR1 SGHTA and CDR2 FQGNSA come from the germline V gene. The CDR3 has 13 amino acids. Trimming cost V 5 bases and J 6 bases; bases outside gene matches: 4. CDR3 loop: CASSPQGADGYTF. The CDR3 DNA sequence: TGTGCCAGCAGCCCACAGGGGGCAGATGGCTACACCTTC. Supplemented by reference TRBV7-2 and TRBJ1-2, the full variable domain reads GAGVSQSPSNKVTEKGKDVELRCDPISGHTALYWYRQSLGQGLEFLIYFQGNSAPDKSGLPSDRFSAERTGGSVSTLTIQRTQQEDSAVYLCASSPQGADGYTFGSGTRLTVV.

This clonotype has a count of ten or more. The chain joins TRBV7-2 to TRBJ2-1, with 8 bases fitting TRBD2. There are 15 residues in the CDR3. The V and J ends lost 1 base and 6 bases, in that order; junction bases with no gene match: 5. Per germline, CDR1 SGHTA and CDR2 FQGNSA. The CDR3 reads CASSLGRGVTNEQFF. CDR3 DNA sequence: TGTGCCAGCAGCTTAGGGCGGGGGGTCACCAATGAGCAGTTCTTC.

This clonotype was picked up many times. V is TRBV20-1 and J is TRBJ2-7; D call uncertain. Germline V CDR1 and CDR2: DFQATT, SNEGSKA (reference sequence). This CDR3 has 12 amino acids. V lost 4 bases to trimming and J lost 3 bases, with 10 bases between them. The chain's CDR3 is CSATKLNYEQYF. CDR3 coding DNA: TGCAGTGCTACTAAGCTGAACTACGAGCAGTACTTC.